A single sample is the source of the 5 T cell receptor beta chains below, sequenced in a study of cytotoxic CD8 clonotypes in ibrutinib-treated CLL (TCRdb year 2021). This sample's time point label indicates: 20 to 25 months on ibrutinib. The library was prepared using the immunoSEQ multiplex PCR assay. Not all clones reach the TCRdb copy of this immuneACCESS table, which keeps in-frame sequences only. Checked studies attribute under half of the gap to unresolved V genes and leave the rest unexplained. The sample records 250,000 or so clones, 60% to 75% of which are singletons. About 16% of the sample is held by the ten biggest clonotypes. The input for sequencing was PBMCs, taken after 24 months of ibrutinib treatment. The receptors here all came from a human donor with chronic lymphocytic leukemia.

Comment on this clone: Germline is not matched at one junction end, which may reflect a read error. Here the CDR3 DNA reads TGTGCTAGCAGCTTGGGCAGGGACTACGAGCAGTACTTC. This codes for CASSLGRDYEQYF. This chain joins TRBV7-7 and TRBJ2-7; possible D gene TRBD1, 5 bases. Germline lookup yields CDR1 SSHAT and CDR2 FNYEAQ (reference sequence). The length of the CDR3 is 13 residues.

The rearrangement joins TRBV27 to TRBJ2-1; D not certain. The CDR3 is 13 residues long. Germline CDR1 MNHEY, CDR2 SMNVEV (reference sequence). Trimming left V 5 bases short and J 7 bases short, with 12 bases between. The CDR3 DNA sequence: TGTGCCAGCAGTGCGGACCCCTTAAATGAGCAGTTCTTC. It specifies CASSADPLNEQFF.

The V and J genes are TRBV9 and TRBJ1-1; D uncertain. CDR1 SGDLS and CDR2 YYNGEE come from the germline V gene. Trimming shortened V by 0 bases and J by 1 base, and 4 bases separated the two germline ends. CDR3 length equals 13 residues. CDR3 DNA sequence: TGTGCCAGCAGCGTAGGGCCGAACACTGAAGCTTTCTTT. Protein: CASSVGPNTEAFF.

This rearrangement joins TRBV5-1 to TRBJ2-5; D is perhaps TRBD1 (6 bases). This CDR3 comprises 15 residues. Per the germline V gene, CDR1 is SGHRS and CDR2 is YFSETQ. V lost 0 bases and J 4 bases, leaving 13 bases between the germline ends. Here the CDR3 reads CASSLAGRGIETQYF. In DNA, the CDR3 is TGCGCCAGCAGCTTGGCAGGCAGGGGAATAGAGACCCAGTACTTC.

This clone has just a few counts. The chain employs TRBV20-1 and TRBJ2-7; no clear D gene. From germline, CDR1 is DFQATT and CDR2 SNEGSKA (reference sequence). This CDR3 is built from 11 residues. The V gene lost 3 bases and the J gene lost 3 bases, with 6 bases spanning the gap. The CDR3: CSASPGYEQYF. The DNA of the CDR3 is TGCAGTGCTAGTCCCGGCTACGAGCAGTACTTC.